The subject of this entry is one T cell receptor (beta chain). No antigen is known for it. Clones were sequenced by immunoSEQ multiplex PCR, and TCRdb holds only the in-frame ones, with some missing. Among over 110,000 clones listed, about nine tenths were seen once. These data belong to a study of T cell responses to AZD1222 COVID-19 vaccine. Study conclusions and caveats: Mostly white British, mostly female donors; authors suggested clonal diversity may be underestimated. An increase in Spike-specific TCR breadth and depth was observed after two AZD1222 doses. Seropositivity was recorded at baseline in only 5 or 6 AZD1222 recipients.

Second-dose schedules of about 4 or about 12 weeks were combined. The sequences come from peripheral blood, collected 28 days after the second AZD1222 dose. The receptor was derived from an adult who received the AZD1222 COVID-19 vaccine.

The CDR3: CAWSPYVGGGGQETQYF. CDR3 nucleotides: TGTGCCTGGAGTCCGTACGTTGGGGGAGGGGGACAAGAGACCCAGTACTTC. The V call is TRBV30, the J call TRBJ2-5; tentative D call: TRBD2 (7 bases). The CDR3 extends over 17 amino acids. Deletions cut 2 bases from V and 2 bases from J, with 21 bases between. The V gene's germline CDR1 is GTSNPN and CDR2 SVGIG (reference sequence).